These 3 T cell receptor beta chains came from one sample sequenced in a study of shared clonotypes between healthy human individuals. Sequenced by immunoSEQ multiplex PCR; TCRdb stores in-frame clones only, minus some. The data show more than 550,000 clones, roughly 94% seen once. CD8 cells classed as naive were CD45RO-negative and positively selected for CCR7, excluding terminally differentiated effector memory CD45RA+ cells. The sequencing sample was made of naive CD8+ T cells sorted from blood. These TCRs come from a man aged 30-40 years in good health.

The J gene is TRBJ1-1, the V gene TRBV7-9, with no clear D. With 10 bases removed from V and 4 bases from J, the gap between germline ends came to 16 bases. Looked up from germline, CDR1 is SEHNR and CDR2 is FQNEAQ (reference sequence). The CDR3 loop spans 13 amino acids. The CDR3 here is CATPGGAGTEAFF. In DNA form, the CDR3 reads TGTGCCACCCCAGGCGGCGCGGGCACTGAAGCTTTCTTT.

The V and J genes are TRBV6-1 and TRBJ2-7; D remains ambiguous. CDR1 and CDR2 from the germline V gene are MNHNS and SASEGT. This CDR3 contains 10 residues. V gave up 11 bases and J gave up 6 bases, with 11 bases separating them. The chain's CDR3 is CAGPISEQYF. The CDR3 DNA reads as TGTGCCGGACCAATAAGCGAGCAGTACTTC.

This chain joins TRBV7-8 and TRBJ1-5; D is unclear. Germline lookup yields CDR1 SGHVS and CDR2 FQNEAQ. V lost 2 bases and J 7 bases, leaving 21 bases between the germline ends. The CDR3 has 17 amino acids. CDR3 DNA: TGTGCCAGCAGCTTAAATAGATGGGGATCGAATTACCAGCCCCAGCATTTT. This sequence encodes CASSLNRWGSNYQPQHF.